These 18 T cell receptor beta chains came from one sample sequenced in a study of blood T cell repertoires in COVID-19. The assay was immunoSEQ multiplex PCR, and TCRdb's table has in-frame clones only and misses some. The table lists hundreds of thousands of clones, around nine tenths of them singletons. The sample was PBMCs or T cells enriched from blood (not recorded which). All receptors derive from a woman in her fifties or sixties who had recovered from COVID-19.

The chain is built from TRBV18 and TRBJ2-3, with a tentative D call TRBD2 (6 bases). Germline values: CDR1 KGHSH, CDR2 LQKENI. V was pared by 2 bases and J by 0 bases, with 9 bases between. This CDR3 is 15 amino acids long. CDR3 bases: TGTGCCAGCTCACCATCGGGGGTTAGCACAGATACGCAGTATTTT. Its translation: CASSPSGVSTDTQYF.

V usage is TRBV30 and J usage is TRBJ1-2, with 7 positions matching TRBD1. Germline assignment: CDR1 GTSNPN and CDR2 SVGIG (reference sequence). The CDR3 consists of 13 residues. The ends lost 2 bases at V and 7 bases at J; junction bases unmatched: 7. This CDR3 is CAWSNRGTGGYTF. The CDR3 region has the DNA TGTGCCTGGAGTAACAGGGGTACAGGTGGCTACACCTTC.

This rearrangement joins TRBV6-1 to TRBJ2-6, with a weak D call TRBD2 (6 bases). Germline CDR1 is MNHNS and CDR2 is SASEGT. The CDR3 extends over 19 amino acids. V shed 2 bases and J shed 2 bases, with 19 bases lying between them. CDR3 coding DNA: TGTGCCAGCAGTGAATTCTCGGGACTCATTTTCGCTGGGGCCAACGTCCTGACTTTC. Translating it yields CASSEFSGLIFAGANVLTF.

This chain connects TRBV2 to TRBJ1-4; TRBD1 agrees at 7 bases. Trimming took 7 bases from V and 8 from J; bases not matched to a gene: 16. The CDR3 contains 16 residues. Germline CDR1 and CDR2: SNHLY and FYNNEI. The CDR3 here is CASNRRKGTAGEKLFF. The CDR3 DNA reads as TGTGCCAGCAATCGACGCAAAGGGACAGCTGGAGAAAAACTGTTTTTT.

The CDR3 is CASSQGTGEAYEQYF. Here the CDR3 DNA reads TGCGCCAGCAGCCAAGGGACAGGGGAGGCCTACGAGCAGTACTTC. V usage is TRBV4-3 and J usage is TRBJ2-7; 9 positions match TRBD1. Trimming at V came to 1 base and at J to 2 bases, leaving 3 bases not matched to a gene. This CDR3 is built from 15 residues. CDR1 is LGHNA, CDR2 YSLEER, per germline.

The J gene is TRBJ2-1, the V gene TRBV2; tentatively, D is TRBD1 (6 bases). Trimming took 4 bases from V and 3 from J, leaving 10 bases between them. The CDR3 totals 14 residues. CDR1 and CDR2 (germline): SNHLY, FYNNEI. The CDR3 DNA is TGTGCCAGCAGTGTAGTACAGGGCTACAATGAGCAGTTCTTC. Translating gives CASSVVQGYNEQFF.

With regard to this clone: Other DNA sequences from this sample encode an identical CDR3 as well. This sequence joins TRBV7-9 and TRBJ2-5; tentative D call: TRBD1 (7 bases). V was cut by 4 bases and J by 5 bases, with 8 bases left in between. Germline assignment: CDR1 SEHNR and CDR2 FQNEAQ (reference sequence). CDR3 length: 12 residues. Here the CDR3 reads CASSSGGETQYF. The CDR3 region has the DNA TGTGCCAGCAGCTCAGGGGGGGAGACCCAGTACTTC.

This clone came up once. The CDR3 reads CASSLTDSLYEQYF. CDR3 bases: TGTGCCAGCAGTTTAACAGACAGTCTCTACGAGCAGTACTTC. V and J are TRBV28 and TRBJ2-7; the D gene is possibly TRBD1 (5 bases). The length of the CDR3 is 14 residues. Germline V lookup: CDR1 MDHEN, CDR2 SYDVKM. V lost 2 bases and J 3 bases, leaving 11 bases between the germline ends.

This clone was found once. The J gene is TRBJ2-1, the V gene TRBV30; D ambiguous. The germline gives CDR1 GTSNPN, CDR2 SVGIG (reference sequence). V was cut by 3 bases and J by 0 bases, with 6 bases left in between. This CDR3 has 13 residues. In DNA form, the CDR3 reads TGTGCCTGGAGGCTGAGCTCCTACAATGAGCAGTTCTTC. The encoded protein is CAWRLSSYNEQFF.

The rearrangement uses TRBV5-1 and TRBJ2-1; D might be TRBD1 (5 bases). With 2 bases removed from V and 7 bases from J, the gap between germline ends came to 13 bases. The CDR3 extends over 14 amino acids. Germline values: CDR1 SGHRS, CDR2 YFSETQ. CDR3: CASSFNPKGNEQFF. The CDR3 DNA is TGCGCCAGCAGCTTCAACCCAAAGGGGAATGAGCAGTTCTTC.

The V gene is TRBV5-6, the J gene TRBJ2-4; weak D call: TRBD2 (5 bases). CDR3 length: 15 residues. Per the germline V gene, CDR1 is SGHDT and CDR2 is YYEEEE. Trimming removed 0 bases from V and 6 bases from J, with 13 bases in between. CDR3 DNA: TGTGCCAGCAGCTTGGCGGGATTTTACATAAACATTCAGTACTTC. Translated: CASSLAGFYINIQYF.

Concerning this clone: The junction shows a germline mismatch at one end, possibly a read error. CDR3 sequence reads: CASSPGVGADTQYF. The CDR3 coding sequence is TGTGCTAGCAGCCCCGGGGTAGGCGCAGATACGCAGTATTTT. The rearrangement joins TRBV7-7 to TRBJ2-3; D may be TRBD2 (5 bases). Looked up from germline, CDR1 is SSHAT and CDR2 is FNYEAQ (reference sequence). The CDR3 is 14 amino acids.

The J gene is TRBJ1-2, the V gene TRBV9, with 12 nucleotides matching TRBD1. Germline values: CDR1 SGDLS, CDR2 YYNGEE. This CDR3 contains 15 residues. Losses at the gene ends were 1 base for V and 8 bases for J; bases not matched to a gene: 6. This CDR3 reads CASSVLGQGAGGYTF. The CDR3 bases are TGTGCCAGCAGCGTACTGGGACAGGGGGCCGGCGGCTACACCTTC.

This chain joins TRBV5-6 and TRBJ1-3; perhaps TRBD1 as D (5 bases). Germline CDR1 is SGHDT and CDR2 is YYEEEE. Trimming left V 2 bases short and J 2 bases short, with 11 bases between. The CDR3 length is 15 residues. CDR3 sequence reads: CASSFQGLAGNTIYF. The CDR3, as DNA: TGTGCCAGCAGCTTTCAGGGATTAGCTGGAAACACCATATATTTT.

The V and J genes are TRBV13 and TRBJ2-5; D ambiguous. The CDR3 is 15 residues long. Per germline, CDR1 PRHDT and CDR2 FYEKMQ (reference sequence). The V gene lost 5 bases and the J gene lost 3 bases, with 16 bases spanning the gap. CDR3 amino acids: CASSPPGSVEETQYF. In nucleotides, the CDR3 is TGTGCCAGCAGCCCCCCCGGGTCGGTCGAAGAGACCCAGTACTTC.

This clone came up a few times. The chain combines TRBV2 with TRBJ2-7, with 8 bases aligning to TRBD2. In germline, CDR1 is SNHLY, CDR2 FYNNEI. The V and J ends lost 6 bases and 3 bases, in that order; junction bases with no gene match: 4. The CDR3 runs 13 residues. The CDR3 is CASSLLAVYEQYF. In DNA form, the CDR3 reads TGTGCCAGCAGCCTACTAGCGGTCTACGAGCAGTACTTC.

The chain recombines TRBV4-2 with TRBJ1-5; 7 positions match TRBD1. This CDR3 region has 16 residues. The ends lost 4 bases at V and 4 bases at J; junction bases unmatched: 10. Germline assignment: CDR1 LGHNA and CDR2 YNFKEQ. CDR3 amino acids: CASSRVGEGQNQPQHF. The CDR3 nucleotides are TGTGCCAGCAGCCGGGTAGGAGAGGGACAGAATCAGCCCCAGCATTTT.

The chain has TRBV29-1 and TRBJ1-2; 7 positions match TRBD1. This CDR3 contains 13 residues. V lost 4 bases to trimming and J lost 6 bases; unmatched junction nucleotides: 8. The V gene's germline CDR1 is SQVTM and CDR2 ANQGSEA. The DNA for the CDR3 is TGCAGCGTTGGGGAGATAACAGGGGATGGCTACACCTTC. Protein sequence: CSVGEITGDGYTF.